Given below is one T cell receptor (beta chain) in context. Participants were placed into cohorts based on the clinical history they reported. CDR1 and CDR2 from the germline V gene are DFQATT and SNEGSKA (reference sequence). The CDR3 runs to 15 residues. The V gene end was trimmed by 3 bases and the J gene end by 4 bases; junction bases not matched to a gene: 8. This sample stems from a study of blood T cell repertoires in COVID-19. Study as a whole: T cells, B-cell-depleted T cells, or PBMCs provided the cDNA or gDNA that served as material.

Assay used: immunoSEQ multiplex PCR; TCRdb lists only in-frame clones, some missing. The table has hundreds of thousands of clones, over 75% seen once. The chain joins TRBV20-1 to TRBJ1-5, with 8 bases that match TRBD1. Sequences were obtained from PBMCs or T cells enriched from blood (not recorded which). This clonotype originated in a woman aged 50 to 65 with acute COVID-19. The CDR3 DNA is TGCAGTGCTAGTCCCCATGACAGGGGAAATCAGCCCCAGCATTTT. This gives the protein CSASPHDRGNQPQHF.